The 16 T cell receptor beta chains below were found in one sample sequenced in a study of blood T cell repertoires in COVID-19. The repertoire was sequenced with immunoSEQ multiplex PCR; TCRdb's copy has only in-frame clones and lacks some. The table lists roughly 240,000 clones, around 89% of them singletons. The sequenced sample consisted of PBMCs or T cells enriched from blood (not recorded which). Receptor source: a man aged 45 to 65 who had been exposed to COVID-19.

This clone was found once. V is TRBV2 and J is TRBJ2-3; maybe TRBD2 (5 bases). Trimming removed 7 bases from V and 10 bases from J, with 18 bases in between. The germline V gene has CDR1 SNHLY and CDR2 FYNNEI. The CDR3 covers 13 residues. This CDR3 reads CASTPRMDLAQYF. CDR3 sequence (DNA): TGTGCCAGCACCCCACGCATGGACTTGGCGCAGTATTTT.

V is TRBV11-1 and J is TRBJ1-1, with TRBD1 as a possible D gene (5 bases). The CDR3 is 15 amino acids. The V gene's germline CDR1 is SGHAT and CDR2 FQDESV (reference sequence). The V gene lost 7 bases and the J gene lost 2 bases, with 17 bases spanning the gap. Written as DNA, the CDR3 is TGTGCCAGCAAGCCTCCCGGGACTCCAAACACTGAAGCTTTCTTT. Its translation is CASKPPGTPNTEAFF.

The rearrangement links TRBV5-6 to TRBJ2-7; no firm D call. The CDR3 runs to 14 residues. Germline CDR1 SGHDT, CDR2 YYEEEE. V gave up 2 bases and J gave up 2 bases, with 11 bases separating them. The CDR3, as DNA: TGTGCCAGCAGCTTAAGTCAGTTGACCTACGAGCAGTACGTC. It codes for CASSLSQLTYEQYV.

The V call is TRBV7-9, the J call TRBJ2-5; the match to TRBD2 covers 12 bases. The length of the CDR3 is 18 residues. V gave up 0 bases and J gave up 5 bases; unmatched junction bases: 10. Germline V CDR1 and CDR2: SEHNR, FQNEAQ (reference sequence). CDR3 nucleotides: TGTGCCAGCAGCTTAGCTATATCCGCTAGCGGGAGGGATGAGACCCAGTACTTC. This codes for CASSLAISASGRDETQYF.

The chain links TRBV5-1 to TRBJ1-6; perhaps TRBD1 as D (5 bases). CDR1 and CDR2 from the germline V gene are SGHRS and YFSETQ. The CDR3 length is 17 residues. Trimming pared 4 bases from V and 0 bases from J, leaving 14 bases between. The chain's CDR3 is CASSPDRPSSYNSPLHF. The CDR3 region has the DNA TGCGCCAGCAGCCCAGACAGACCCAGCTCCTATAATTCACCCCTCCACTTT.

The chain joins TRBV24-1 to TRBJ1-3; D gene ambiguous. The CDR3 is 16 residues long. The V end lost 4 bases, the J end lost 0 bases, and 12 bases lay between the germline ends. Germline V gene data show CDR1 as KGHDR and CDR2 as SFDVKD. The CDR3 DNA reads TGTGCCACCAGTGACCCACGGGAGGGCTCTGGAAACACCATATATTTT. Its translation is CATSDPREGSGNTIYF.

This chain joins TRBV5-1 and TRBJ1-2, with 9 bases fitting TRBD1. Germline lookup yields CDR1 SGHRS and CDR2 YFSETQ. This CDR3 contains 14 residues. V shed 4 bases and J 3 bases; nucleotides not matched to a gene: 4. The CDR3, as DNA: TGCGCCAGCAGCCGGGGGACAGGGTACTATGGCTACACCTTC. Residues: CASSRGTGYYGYTF.

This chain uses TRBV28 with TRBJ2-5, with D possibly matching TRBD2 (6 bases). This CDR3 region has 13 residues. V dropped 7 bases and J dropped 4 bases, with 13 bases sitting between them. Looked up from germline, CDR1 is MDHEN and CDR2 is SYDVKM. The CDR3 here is CASTPGGVETQYF. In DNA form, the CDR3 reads TGTGCCAGCACCCCCGGAGGGGTAGAGACCCAGTACTTC. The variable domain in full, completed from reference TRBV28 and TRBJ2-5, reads DVKVTQSSRYLVKRTGEKVFLECVQDMDHENMFWYRQDPGLGLRLIYFSYDVKMKEKGDIPEGYSVSREKKERFSLILESASTNQTSMYLCASTPGGVETQYFGPGTRLLVL.

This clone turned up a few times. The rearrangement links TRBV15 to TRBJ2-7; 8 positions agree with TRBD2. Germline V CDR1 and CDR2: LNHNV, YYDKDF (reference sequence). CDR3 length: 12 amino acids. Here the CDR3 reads CATSSWGEREFV. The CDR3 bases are TGTGCCACCAGCAGTTGGGGGGAGCGGGAGTTCGTC.

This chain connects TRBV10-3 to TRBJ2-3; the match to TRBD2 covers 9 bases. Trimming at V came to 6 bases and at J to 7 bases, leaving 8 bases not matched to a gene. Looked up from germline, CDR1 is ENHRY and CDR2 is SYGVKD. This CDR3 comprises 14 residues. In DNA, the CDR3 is TGTGCCATCAGGGCCAGCGGGAGGCCGTATACGCAGTATTTT. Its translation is CAIRASGRPYTQYF.

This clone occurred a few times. The DNA for the CDR3 is TGCGCCAGCAGCTTGGACGGGGGTTACAATGAGCAGTTCTTC. Protein: CASSLDGGYNEQFF. This chain uses TRBV5-1 with TRBJ2-1; tentative D call: TRBD2 (6 bases). V dropped 0 bases and J dropped 4 bases, with 8 bases sitting between them. Germline loops: CDR1 SGHRS, CDR2 YFSETQ. This CDR3 contains 14 residues.

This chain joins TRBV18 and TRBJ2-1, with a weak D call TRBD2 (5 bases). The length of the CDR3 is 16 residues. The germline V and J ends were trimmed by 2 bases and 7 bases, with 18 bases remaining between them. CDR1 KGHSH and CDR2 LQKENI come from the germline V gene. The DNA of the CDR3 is TGTGCCAGCTCACCAGTAGGGTGGCAAGCGGTAAATGAGCAGTTCTTC. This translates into CASSPVGWQAVNEQFF.

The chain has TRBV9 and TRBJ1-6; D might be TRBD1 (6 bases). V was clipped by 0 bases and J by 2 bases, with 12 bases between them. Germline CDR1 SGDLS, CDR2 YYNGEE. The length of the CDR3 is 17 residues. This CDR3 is CASSVGQARTYNSPLHF. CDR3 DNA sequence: TGTGCCAGCAGCGTAGGACAGGCCAGAACCTATAATTCACCCCTCCACTTT.

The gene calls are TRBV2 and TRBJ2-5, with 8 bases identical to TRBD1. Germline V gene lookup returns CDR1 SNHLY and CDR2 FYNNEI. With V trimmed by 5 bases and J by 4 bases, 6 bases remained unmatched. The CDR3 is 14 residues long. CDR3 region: CASSQTGGGETQYF. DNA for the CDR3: TGTGCCAGCAGTCAAACAGGGGGAGGAGAGACCCAGTACTTC. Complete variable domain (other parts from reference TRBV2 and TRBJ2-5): EPEVTQTPSHQVTQMGQEVILRCVPISNHLYFYWYRQILGQKVEFLVSFYNNEISEKSEIFDDQFSVERPDGSNFTLKIRSTKLEDSAMYFCASSQTGGGETQYFGPGTRLLVL.

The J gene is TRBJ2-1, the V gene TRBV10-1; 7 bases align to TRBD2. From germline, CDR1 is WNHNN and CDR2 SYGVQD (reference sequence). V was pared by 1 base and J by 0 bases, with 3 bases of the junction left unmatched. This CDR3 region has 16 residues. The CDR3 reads CASSEWTGGSYNEQFF. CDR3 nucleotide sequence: TGCGCCAGCAGTGAGTGGACGGGGGGCTCCTACAATGAGCAGTTCTTC.

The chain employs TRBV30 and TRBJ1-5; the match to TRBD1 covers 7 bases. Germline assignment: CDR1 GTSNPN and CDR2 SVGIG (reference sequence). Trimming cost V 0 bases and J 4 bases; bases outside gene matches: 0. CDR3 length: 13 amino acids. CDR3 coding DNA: TGTGCCTGGAGTGTACAGGGGAATCAGCCCCAGCATTTT. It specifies CAWSVQGNQPQHF.